The TCR beta chain under discussion was sequenced for a study of cytotoxic CD8 clonotypes in ibrutinib-treated CLL. The overall study: Among the patients, about a dozen presented as relapsed/refractory and about 15 as treatment-naive; about 17 showed unmutated IGHV. Study-wide results and caveats: Clonality increased at ibrutinib response, then returned toward baseline at progression. At baseline, clonality was higher than in age-matched healthy donors and correlated with CD8+ counts.

Extraction of roughly 2 micrograms of genomic DNA from cryopreserved PBMCs supplied material for TCR beta libraries. V was pared by 1 base and J by 4 bases, with 7 bases between. Germline V lookup: CDR1 LGHNA, CDR2 YNFKEQ. CDR3 length: 13 amino acids. With regard to this clone: As yet, its antigen is unknown.

Assay: immunoSEQ multiplex PCR; the TCRdb copy retains only in-frame clones and omits some. The sample includes around 140,000 clones, about 80% seen only once; the top ten take around 4.9%. V gene TRBV4-2 combines with J gene TRBJ1-1, with D possibly TRBD1 on 5 matching bases. The TCR sequence derives from a human donor with chronic lymphocytic leukemia. Sequences were derived from PBMCs, sampled after 24 months of ibrutinib treatment. The CDR3 bases are TGTGCCAGCAGCCAAGGTAGGGGCACTGAAGCTTTCTTT. As protein: CASSQGRGTEAFF.